This T cell receptor beta chain was captured by sequencing in a study of a mutant IDH1 vaccine in newly diagnosed glioma (dated by TCRdb to the early 2020s). As for the study more broadly: In the chemotherapy-containing groups, vaccination started alongside temozolomide cycles, whereas in patients who had radiotherapy alone it started 4-6 weeks after radiotherapy. Longitudinal TCRB deep sequencing was performed for roughly 24 treated patients wherever samples were available for exploratory analyses. Of the approximately 33 treated patients, around 62% were male and roughly 38% were female, and a mean age of 40.4 years was recorded. Visit V12 was the week-35 safety follow-up and visit V13 was the week-47 end of study. Before enrollment, patients had received standard therapy of radiotherapy alone, temozolomide alone, or radiochemotherapy with temozolomide; most received the combination. Six visits were used for peripheral blood collection: V03 (baseline), V05, V07, V10, V12 and V13. The full study reports these points: Immune responses induced by the vaccine were seen in 90% to 95% of patients across multiple MHC alleles. Pseudoprogression appeared unrelated to alterations in the top peripheral T cell clonotypes detected by TCRB sequencing. The authors noted that analyses of patient blood samples could not be reproduced because of sample limitations. Availability determined which PBMC samples were chosen for TCRB deep sequencing.

Receptors were amplified or captured by the immunoSEQ multiplex PCR assay. Rearranged TCR beta chain sequences were amplified with the hsTCRB Kit following the manufacturer's protocol. Sequencing of TCRB libraries was carried out on an Illumina MiSeq. Per the authors' processing: Demultiplexing, trimming and gene mapping were performed with the kit vendor's proprietary platform. The source is immuneACCESS, and TCRdb retained only in-frame sequences with V and J called. Part of the clones is not carried over; for the studies checked, unresolved V genes explain less than half of this, and the remainder is unexplained. From that table come the V and J calls and clone size; the DNA was used to work out D and trimming. Across this sample there are around 50,000 clones, with more than 65% seen only once. The ten largest make up around 6.7% of the sample. The time point label, read with the paper, signifies: week 35, safety follow-up. A 20-mer mutant IDH1 peptide at 300 micrograms in Montanide made up each vaccine dose, which was injected subcutaneously together with topical imiquimod. Patients were given eight vaccinations, in weeks 1, 3, 5, 7, 11, 15, 19 and 23, which matched visits V03 through V10. All donors had newly diagnosed IDH1-mutant astrocytomas of WHO grade 3 or 4 that showed loss of nuclear ATRX. The samples were drawn from NOA16, a multicentre, single-arm, open-label phase I trial in Germany that tested a mutant IDH1 peptide vaccine in humans for the first time. Genomic DNA for TCRB sequencing was extracted from EDTA blood using the DNeasy Blood and Tissue Kit.

At the junction V is shortened by 0 bases and J by 3 bases, with 8 bases in between. In the germline V gene, CDR1 corresponds to MNHEY and CDR2 to SVGAGI. Measured from the cysteine to the phenylalanine, the CDR3 is 14 residues long. CDR3 DNA is the only sequence kept; it has 42 bases, read in frame from the first base. As for this clone: What this receptor recognizes is not known. Base-call qualities are not available, and no considerably larger clone is one nucleotide away. The same CDR3 also results from other DNA sequences found in this sample.

The source was PBMCs, collected from a glioma patient whose treatment included an IDH1 peptide vaccine. The chain is assembled from TRBV6-5 and TRBJ1-1; no D gene is confidently identified. The TCR originated in a middle-aged man with glioma. In nucleotides, the sequence is TGTGCCAGCAGTTACTCGACCGGGGACACTGAAGCTTTCTTT. This translates into CASSYSTGDTEAFF.